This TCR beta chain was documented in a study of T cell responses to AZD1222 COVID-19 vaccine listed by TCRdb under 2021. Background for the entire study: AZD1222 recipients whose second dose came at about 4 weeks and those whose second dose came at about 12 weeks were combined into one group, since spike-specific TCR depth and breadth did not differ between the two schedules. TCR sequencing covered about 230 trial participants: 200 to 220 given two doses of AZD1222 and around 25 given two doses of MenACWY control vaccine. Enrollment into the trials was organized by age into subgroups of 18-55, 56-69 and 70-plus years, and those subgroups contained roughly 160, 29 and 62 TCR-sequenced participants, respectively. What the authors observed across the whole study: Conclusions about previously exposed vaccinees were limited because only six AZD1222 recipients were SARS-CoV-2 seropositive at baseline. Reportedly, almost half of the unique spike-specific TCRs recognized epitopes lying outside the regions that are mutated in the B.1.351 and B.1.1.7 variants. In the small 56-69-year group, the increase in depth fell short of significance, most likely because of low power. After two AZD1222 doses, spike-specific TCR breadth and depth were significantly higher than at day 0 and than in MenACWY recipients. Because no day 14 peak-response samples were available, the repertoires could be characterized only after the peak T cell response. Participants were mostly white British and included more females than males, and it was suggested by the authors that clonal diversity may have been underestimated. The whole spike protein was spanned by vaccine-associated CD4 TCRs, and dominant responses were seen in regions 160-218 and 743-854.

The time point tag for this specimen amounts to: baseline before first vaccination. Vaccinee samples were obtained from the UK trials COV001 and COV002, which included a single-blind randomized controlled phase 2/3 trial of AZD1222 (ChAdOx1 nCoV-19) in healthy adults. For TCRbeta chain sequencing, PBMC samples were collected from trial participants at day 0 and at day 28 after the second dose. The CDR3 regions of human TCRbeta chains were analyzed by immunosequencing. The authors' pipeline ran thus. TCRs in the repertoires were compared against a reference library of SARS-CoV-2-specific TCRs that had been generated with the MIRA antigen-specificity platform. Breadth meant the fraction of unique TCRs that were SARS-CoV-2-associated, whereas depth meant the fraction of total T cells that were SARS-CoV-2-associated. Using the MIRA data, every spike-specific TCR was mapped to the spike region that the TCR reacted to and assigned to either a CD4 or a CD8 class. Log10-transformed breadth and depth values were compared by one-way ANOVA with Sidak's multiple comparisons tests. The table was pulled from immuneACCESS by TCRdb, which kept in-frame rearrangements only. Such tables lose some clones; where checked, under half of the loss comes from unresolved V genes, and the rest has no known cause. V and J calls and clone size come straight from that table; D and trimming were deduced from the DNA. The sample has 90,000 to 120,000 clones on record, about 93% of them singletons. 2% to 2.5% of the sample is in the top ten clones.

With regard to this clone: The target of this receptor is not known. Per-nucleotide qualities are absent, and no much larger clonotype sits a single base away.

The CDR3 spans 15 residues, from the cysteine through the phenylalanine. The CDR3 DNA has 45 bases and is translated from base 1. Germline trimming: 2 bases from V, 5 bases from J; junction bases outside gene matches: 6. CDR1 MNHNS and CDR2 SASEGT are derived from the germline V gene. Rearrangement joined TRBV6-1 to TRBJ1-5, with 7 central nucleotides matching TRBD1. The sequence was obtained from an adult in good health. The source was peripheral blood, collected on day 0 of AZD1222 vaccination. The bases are TGTGCCAGCAGTGAAATGGGACAGACCTATCAGCCCCAGCATTTT. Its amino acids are CASSEMGQTYQPQHF.